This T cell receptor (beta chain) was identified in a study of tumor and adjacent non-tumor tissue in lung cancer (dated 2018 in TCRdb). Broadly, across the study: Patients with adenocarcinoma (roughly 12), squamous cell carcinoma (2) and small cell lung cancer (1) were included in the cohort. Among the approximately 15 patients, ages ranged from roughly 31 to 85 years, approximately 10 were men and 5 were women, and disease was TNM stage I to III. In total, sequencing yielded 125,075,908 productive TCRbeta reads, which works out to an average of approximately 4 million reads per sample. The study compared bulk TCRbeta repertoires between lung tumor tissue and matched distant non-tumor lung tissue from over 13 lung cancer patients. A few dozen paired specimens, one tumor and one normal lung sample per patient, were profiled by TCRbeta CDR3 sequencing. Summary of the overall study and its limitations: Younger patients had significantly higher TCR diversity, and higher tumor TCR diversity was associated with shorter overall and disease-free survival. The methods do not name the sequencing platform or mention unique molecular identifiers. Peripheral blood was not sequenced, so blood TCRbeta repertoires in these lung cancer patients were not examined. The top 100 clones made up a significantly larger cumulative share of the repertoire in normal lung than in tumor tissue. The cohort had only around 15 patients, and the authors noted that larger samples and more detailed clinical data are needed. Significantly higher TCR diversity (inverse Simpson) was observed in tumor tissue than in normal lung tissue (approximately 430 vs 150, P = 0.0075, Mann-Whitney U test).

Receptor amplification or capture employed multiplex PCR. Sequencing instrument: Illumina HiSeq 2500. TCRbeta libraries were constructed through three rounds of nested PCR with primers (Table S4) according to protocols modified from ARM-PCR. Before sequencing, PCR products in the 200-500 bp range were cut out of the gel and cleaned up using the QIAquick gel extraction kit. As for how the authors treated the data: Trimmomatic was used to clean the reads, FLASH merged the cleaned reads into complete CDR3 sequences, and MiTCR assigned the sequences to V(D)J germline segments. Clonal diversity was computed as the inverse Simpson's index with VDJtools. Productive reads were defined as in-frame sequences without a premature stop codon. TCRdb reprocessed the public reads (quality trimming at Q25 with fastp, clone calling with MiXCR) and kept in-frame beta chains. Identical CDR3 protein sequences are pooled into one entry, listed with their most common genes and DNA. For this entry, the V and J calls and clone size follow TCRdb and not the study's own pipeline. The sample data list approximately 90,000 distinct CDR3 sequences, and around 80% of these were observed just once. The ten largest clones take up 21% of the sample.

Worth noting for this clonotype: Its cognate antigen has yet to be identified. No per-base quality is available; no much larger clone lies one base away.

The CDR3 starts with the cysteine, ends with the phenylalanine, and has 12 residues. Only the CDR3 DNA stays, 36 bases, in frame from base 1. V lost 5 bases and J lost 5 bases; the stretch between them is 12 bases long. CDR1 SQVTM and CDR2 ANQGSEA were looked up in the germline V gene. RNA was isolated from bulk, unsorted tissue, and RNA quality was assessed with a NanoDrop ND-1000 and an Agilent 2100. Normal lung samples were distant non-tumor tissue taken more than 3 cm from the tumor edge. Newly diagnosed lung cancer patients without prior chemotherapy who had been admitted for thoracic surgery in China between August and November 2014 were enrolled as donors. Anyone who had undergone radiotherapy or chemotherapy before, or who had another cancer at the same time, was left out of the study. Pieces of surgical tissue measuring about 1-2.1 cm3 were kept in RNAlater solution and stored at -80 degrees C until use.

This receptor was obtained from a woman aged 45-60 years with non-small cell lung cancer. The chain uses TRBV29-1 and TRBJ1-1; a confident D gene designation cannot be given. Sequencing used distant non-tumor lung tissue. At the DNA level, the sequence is TGCAGCGTTTTCCGGGAGGTGACTGAAGCTTTCTTT. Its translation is CSVFREVTEAFF. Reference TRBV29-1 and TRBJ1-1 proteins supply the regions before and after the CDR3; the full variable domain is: SAVISQKPSRDICQRGTSLTIQCQVDSQVTMMFWYRQQPGQSLTLIATANQGSEATYESGFVIDKFPISRPNLTFSTLTVSNMSPEDSSIYLCSVFREVTEAFFGQGTRLTVV.